This TCR beta chain was captured in a study of OX40 agonist ivuxolimab in advanced cancers. As for the study in general: Ivuxolimab is a fully human IgG2 antibody that activates OX40 (CD134). General study findings and limits: Among the lowest peripheral clonal expansion occurred in 0.1-3.0 mg/kg partial responders.

A few counts support this clone. Its antigen is as yet unknown. In germline, CDR1 is MRHNA, CDR2 SNTAGT. Trimming took 6 bases from V and 0 from J, leaving 12 bases between them. The length of the CDR3 is 15 residues. Some clones are missing from TCRdb's copy, which holds only in-frame ones; the method was immunoSEQ multiplex PCR. The sample shows roughly 66,000 clones, approximately 80% of them seen only once. The chain employs TRBV6-4 and TRBJ2-1; D is undetermined. The sequence was collected from an adult with an advanced solid tumor such as melanoma, head and neck, liver or kidney cancer. This sample comprised CD4+ or CD8+ T cells sorted from blood, obtained in a trial of the OX40 agonist ivuxolimab. DNA for the CDR3: TGTGCCAGCAGCCCGGAGCTGGGCTCCTACAATGAGCAGTTCTTC. Translating gives CASSPELGSYNEQFF.